Listed here are 21 T cell receptor beta chains from one sample, sequenced in a study of blood T cell repertoires in COVID-19. The assay was immunoSEQ multiplex PCR, and TCRdb's table has in-frame clones only and misses some. The sample yields about 180,000 clones, 86% seen once. The specimen was peripheral blood. The origin of the receptors is a man aged 50-60 years with active or convalescent COVID-19.

Worth noting for this clone: Other DNA sequences within the sample encode an identical CDR3. This rearrangement joins TRBV9 to TRBJ1-5, with a tentative D call TRBD1 (6 bases). Looked up from germline, CDR1 is SGDLS and CDR2 is YYNGEE. The CDR3 contains 15 residues. The V and J ends lost 2 bases and 4 bases respectively, with 13 bases between them. The CDR3 region is CASSVSGGNNQPQHF. CDR3 nucleotides: TGTGCCAGCAGCGTCTCTGGGGGCAATAATCAGCCCCAGCATTTT.

The CDR3 DNA follows: TGTGCCAGCAGCCAAGTGTACAGCTACGAGCAGTACTTC. Translation gives CASSQVYSYEQYF. The chain joins TRBV3-1 (or the pseudogene TRBV3-2) to TRBJ2-7; D is unresolved. Trimming cost V 1 base and J 3 bases, with 7 bases left between them. Per germline, CDR1 LGHDT and CDR2 YNNKEL (reference sequence). This CDR3 region has 13 residues.

There are a few counts of this clone. The gene calls are TRBV19 and TRBJ2-3; TRBD2 matches 7 bases. Losses at the gene ends were 3 bases for V and 4 bases for J; bases not matched to a gene: 4. The CDR3 has 14 amino acids. The germline V gene encodes CDR1 LNHDA and CDR2 SQIVND (reference sequence). This CDR3 reads CASSMGGGADTQYF. The CDR3 DNA sequence: TGTGCCAGTAGTATGGGGGGAGGGGCAGATACGCAGTATTTT.

This clone was observed a single time. The rearrangement joins TRBV24-1 to TRBJ2-5, with TRBD2 matching over 9 bases. The V gene end was trimmed by 3 bases and the J gene end by 3 bases; junction bases not matched to a gene: 7. Germline values: CDR1 KGHDR, CDR2 SFDVKD. The CDR3 is 16 residues long. The CDR3 spells CATSDSSGGLKETQYF. The CDR3 DNA is TGTGCCACCAGTGATAGTAGCGGGGGACTAAAAGAGACCCAGTACTTC.

This chain connects TRBV10-3 to TRBJ1-6; D gene uncertain. The germline V gene has CDR1 ENHRY and CDR2 SYGVKD. The CDR3 extends over 16 amino acids. The ends were cut back, 2 bases at V and 7 bases at J, with 15 bases in the middle. Here the CDR3 reads CAISEASTAGNSPLHF. CDR3 in DNA: TGTGCCATCAGTGAGGCCTCCACCGCGGGAAATTCACCCCTCCACTTT.

J is TRBJ1-2 and V is TRBV21-1. TRBV21-1 is assigned pseudogene status. The CDR3 totals 14 residues. CDR3 coding DNA: TGTGCCAGCAGCAAAGGAAGTAGGGGAGGAGGCTACACCTTC. It specifies CASSKGSRGGGYTF.

V usage is TRBV7-3 and J usage is TRBJ2-7, with D tentatively TRBD2 (5 bases). V was shortened by 3 bases and J by 6 bases, with 12 bases between the two germline ends. Germline loops: CDR1 SGHTA, CDR2 FQGTGA. This CDR3 is built from 13 residues. This CDR3 reads CASSFEWGAEQYF. DNA for the CDR3: TGTGCCAGCAGCTTTGAGTGGGGAGCCGAGCAGTACTTC.

This chain connects TRBV6-5 to TRBJ2-5; D might be TRBD2 (5 bases). V lost 6 bases and J lost 0, with 11 bases in between. Germline V gene sequence: CDR1 MNHEY, CDR2 SVGAGI. CDR3 size: 14 residues. The CDR3 loop reads CASSRTRYQETQYF. The DNA for the CDR3 is TGTGCCAGCAGCCGAACTAGATACCAAGAGACCCAGTACTTC.

The rearrangement joins TRBV24-1 to TRBJ1-5; 9 positions agree with TRBD1. Germline V gives CDR1 KGHDR, CDR2 SFDVKD. CDR3 size: 16 residues. V lost 3 bases, J lost 3 bases, and 5 bases stayed unmatched. DNA for the CDR3: TGTGCCACCAGTGATGCCGGGACAGGGACCAATCAGCCCCAGCATTTT. This codes for CATSDAGTGTNQPQHF.

The gene calls are TRBV27 and TRBJ2-6; perhaps TRBD1 as D (6 bases). The length of the CDR3 is 17 residues. Germline CDR1 and CDR2: MNHEY and SMNVEV (reference sequence). Trimming left V 3 bases short and J 0 bases short, with 12 bases between. The CDR3 loop is CASSLGGRGSGANVLTF. The CDR3 DNA sequence: TGTGCCAGCAGTTTGGGCGGCAGGGGCTCTGGGGCCAACGTCCTGACTTTC.

J is TRBJ2-6 and V is TRBV19, with D perhaps TRBD2 (6 bases). The V gene's germline CDR1 is LNHDA and CDR2 SQIVND (reference sequence). The CDR3 spans 16 residues. Trimming pared 3 bases from V and 2 bases from J, leaving 11 bases between. CDR3: CASSMQGGPGANVLTF. The CDR3 DNA reads TGTGCCAGTAGTATGCAGGGAGGTCCTGGGGCCAACGTCCTGACTTTC.

The chain is built from TRBV20-1 and TRBJ2-1; no clear D gene. Trimming took 3 bases from V and 8 from J, leaving 8 bases between them. This CDR3 spans 11 amino acids. Germline V gives CDR1 DFQATT, CDR2 SNEGSKA (reference sequence). The DNA for the CDR3 is TGCAGTGCTAGTAGCAACTATGAGCAGTTCTTC. Translation gives CSASSNYEQFF.

This chain links TRBV11-3 with TRBJ2-7, with 8 positions matching TRBD2. The V gene end was trimmed by 5 bases and the J gene end by 4 bases; junction bases not matched to a gene: 16. The CDR3 loop spans 17 amino acids. From germline, CDR1 is SGHNT and CDR2 YENEEA. The CDR3 here is CASSTGRAGVLLYEQYF. The CDR3 nucleotides read TGTGCCAGCAGCACCGGACGAGCGGGAGTACTCTTATACGAGCAGTACTTC.

V is TRBV19 and J is TRBJ1-6, with D possibly TRBD1 on 6 matching bases. The length of the CDR3 is 18 residues. Trimming pared 3 bases from V and 5 bases from J, leaving 20 bases between. CDR1 LNHDA and CDR2 SQIVND come from the germline V gene (reference sequence). Here the CDR3 reads CASSMGRTAGAHNSPLHF. Written as DNA, the CDR3 is TGTGCCAGTAGTATGGGGCGGACAGCCGGGGCCCATAATTCACCCCTCCACTTT.

This clone has a single count. This chain connects TRBV25-1 to TRBJ2-7; D is perhaps TRBD2 (6 bases). Per the germline V gene, CDR1 is MGHDK and CDR2 is SYGVNS. The V and J ends lost 1 base and 2 bases respectively, with 9 bases between them. The CDR3 has 14 residues. The CDR3 DNA follows: TGTGCCAGCAGTGAATCAGGACTAACCTACGAGCAGTACTTC. It is translated as CASSESGLTYEQYF.

This chain connects TRBV6-2 or TRBV6-3 to TRBJ2-7, with 7 bases that match TRBD1. The CDR3 runs to 18 residues. V lost 2 bases, J lost 2 bases, and 15 bases stayed unmatched. The germline CDR1 and CDR2 sequences are MNHEY and SVGEGT. As DNA, the CDR3 is TGTGCCAGCAGTTACAGCGGCCTGACAGGGACGTCCCCCTACGAGCAGTACTTC. The encoded protein is CASSYSGLTGTSPYEQYF.

The CDR3: CASSDSRNSPLHF. The CDR3, as DNA: TGTGCCAGCAGTGATTCCAGGAATTCACCCCTCCACTTT. The V and J genes are TRBV2 and TRBJ1-6; D gene unclear. Trimming pared 3 bases from V and 7 bases from J, leaving 7 bases between. CDR3 size: 13 residues. Germline V gives CDR1 SNHLY, CDR2 FYNNEI.

The V and J genes are TRBV7-9 and TRBJ1-6, with TRBD1 as a possible D gene (5 bases). V shed 5 bases and J shed 5 bases, with 10 bases lying between them. CDR3 size: 14 residues. Germline V gene sequence: CDR1 SEHNR, CDR2 FQNEAQ (reference sequence). The CDR3 DNA sequence: TGTGCCAGCAGCAGGGGACTGAATAATTCACCCCTCCACTTT. Its protein is CASSRGLNNSPLHF.

The V call is TRBV4-1, the J call TRBJ1-2; D is unclear. CDR1 is MGHRA, CDR2 YSYEKL, per germline. The CDR3 totals 16 residues. V shed 2 bases and J shed 7 bases, with 20 bases lying between them. CDR3 sequence (DNA): TGCGCCAGCAGCCAACTGCTGGCCCTCCCTCTAGCTGGCTACACCTTC. It codes for CASSQLLALPLAGYTF.

This chain links TRBV19 with TRBJ2-1; tentatively, D is TRBD1 (5 bases). The CDR3 covers 16 residues. Germline V CDR1 and CDR2: LNHDA, SQIVND (reference sequence). V lost 4 bases and J lost 10, with 23 bases in between. The CDR3: CASSRLSSRTKGEQFF. The CDR3 coding sequence is TGTGCCAGTAGTAGGCTAAGTAGCAGAACAAAGGGGGAGCAGTTCTTC.

The chain recombines TRBV3-1 (or the pseudogene TRBV3-2) with TRBJ1-6; TRBD1 matches 8 bases. In germline, CDR1 is LGHDT, CDR2 YNNKEL (reference sequence). Trimming at V came to 0 bases and at J to 9 bases, leaving 13 bases not matched to a gene. This CDR3 contains 18 residues. This CDR3 is CASSQDRDRTTRGSPLHF. CDR3 DNA sequence: TGTGCCAGCAGCCAAGATCGGGACAGGACCACAAGAGGTTCACCCCTCCACTTT.